These T cell receptor beta chains were read from a single sample in a study of T cells in Graves' hyperthyroidism and ophthalmopathy. One entry per CDR3 protein results from TCRdb running MiXCR on the multiplex PCR reads. The table lists about 270,000 distinct CDR3 sequences, approximately 21% of them singletons, with about 60% in the top ten. Sequenced sample: blood. The receptors derive from a man under 40 with Graves' ophthalmopathy. Both conserved end residues are part of each CDR3. Fields, in order: J gene, V gene, D gene, clone size, CDR3 DNA, CDR3 protein. D genes are given only for firm matches. Rows give clone size only sometimes, using once, few, many, or a class for an expanded clone.

j_call: TRBJ2-2
v_call: TRBV11-2
d_call: TRBD2
clone_size: many
cdr3_nt: TGTGCCAGCAGCTCCCAGGGACTAGCCCCCACCGGGGAGCTGTTTTTT
cdr3_aa: CASSSQGLAPTGELFF

j_call: TRBJ2-1
v_call: TRBV3-1
d_call: -
clone_size: many
cdr3_nt: TGTGCCAGCAGCCAAGGGTCAGAGATTTTGGGGCAGTTCTTC
cdr3_aa: CASSQGSEILGQFF

j_call: TRBJ2-1
v_call: TRBV29-1
d_call: -
clone_size: -
cdr3_nt: TGCAGCGTCCGCACTCAGCGCTACAATGAGCAGTTCTTC
cdr3_aa: CSVRTQRYNEQFF

j_call: TRBJ2-3
v_call: TRBV15
d_call: TRBD1
clone_size: many
cdr3_nt: TGTGCCACCAGCAGCAGAAACAGGGGGGCGACAGATACGCAGTATTTT
cdr3_aa: CATSSRNRGATDTQYF

j_call: TRBJ1-2
v_call: TRBV5-5
d_call: -
clone_size: many
cdr3_nt: TGTGCCAGCAGACTCGCTGAACCAAACTATGGCTACACCTTC
cdr3_aa: CASRLAEPNYGYTF

j_call: TRBJ1-1
v_call: TRBV12-3/TRBV12-4
d_call: -
clone_size: -
cdr3_nt: TGTGCCAGCACCCCCCTCCAGGGGATAGGCACTGAAGCTTTCTTT
cdr3_aa: CASTPLQGIGTEAFF

j_call: TRBJ1-2
v_call: TRBV11-2
d_call: -
clone_size: many
cdr3_nt: TGTGCCAGCAGCTTAGGTGGGGCCGGTGGCTACACCTTC
cdr3_aa: CASSLGGAGGYTF

j_call: TRBJ2-1
v_call: TRBV11-3
d_call: -
clone_size: few
cdr3_nt: TGTGCCAGCAGCACCCGGACGGTGGGCTCCTACAATGAGCAGTTCTTC
cdr3_aa: CASSTRTVGSYNEQFF

j_call: TRBJ2-2
v_call: TRBV20-1
d_call: -
clone_size: -
cdr3_nt: TGCAGTGTCCAAGAGAGGGCGACCGGGGAGCTGTTTTTT
cdr3_aa: CSVQERATGELFF

j_call: TRBJ2-5
v_call: TRBV11-2
d_call: -
clone_size: many
cdr3_nt: TGTGCCAGCAGCTTAACGGCTCACAAAGAGACCCAGTACTTC
cdr3_aa: CASSLTAHKETQYF

j_call: TRBJ2-7
v_call: TRBV9
d_call: TRBD2
clone_size: few
cdr3_nt: TGTGCCAGCAGCGTAGAGTCTAGCGGTGCCTCCTACGAGCAGTACTTC
cdr3_aa: CASSVESSGASYEQYF

j_call: TRBJ2-1
v_call: TRBV24-1
d_call: -
clone_size: -
cdr3_nt: TGTGCCACCAGTGATTTGACAGTTTTGGATGAGCAGTTCTTC
cdr3_aa: CATSDLTVLDEQFF

j_call: TRBJ1-5
v_call: TRBV28
d_call: -
clone_size: few
cdr3_nt: TGTGCCAGCAGCATCTCCTATAGCAATCAGCCCCAGCATTTT
cdr3_aa: CASSISYSNQPQHF

j_call: TRBJ1-2
v_call: TRBV27
d_call: -
clone_size: few
cdr3_nt: TGTGCCAGCAGTGGAGAGGGTGGGGCCTATGGCTACACCTTC
cdr3_aa: CASSGEGGAYGYTF

j_call: TRBJ2-7
v_call: TRBV20-1
d_call: TRBD1
clone_size: many
cdr3_nt: TGCAGTGCTGTACAGGGGGCTTACGAGCAGTACTTC
cdr3_aa: CSAVQGAYEQYF

j_call: TRBJ2-2
v_call: TRBV29-1
d_call: TRBD2
clone_size: -
cdr3_nt: TGCAGCGTGCGACTAGCCGAGGCCACCGGGGAGCTGTTTTTT
cdr3_aa: CSVRLAEATGELFF

j_call: TRBJ2-1
v_call: TRBV15
d_call: -
clone_size: few
cdr3_nt: TGTGCCACCAGCAGGGAGGGTCTCCCGAACAATGAGCAGTTCTTC
cdr3_aa: CATSREGLPNNEQFF

j_call: TRBJ2-7
v_call: TRBV3-1
d_call: TRBD2
clone_size: many
cdr3_nt: TGTGCCAGCAGACCCGGGACTAGCGGGAAGACCTACGAGCAGTACTTC
cdr3_aa: CASRPGTSGKTYEQYF

j_call: TRBJ2-1
v_call: TRBV7-9
d_call: TRBD2
clone_size: -
cdr3_nt: TGTGCCAGCAGCCTGGGGGGCGGGAGGGCAGGCAATGAGCAGTTCTTC
cdr3_aa: CASSLGGGRAGNEQFF

j_call: TRBJ2-7
v_call: TRBV28
d_call: TRBD2
clone_size: many
cdr3_nt: TGTGCCAGCAGTTTCATCACTAGCGGGCGACAGTACTTC
cdr3_aa: CASSFITSGRQYF

j_call: TRBJ2-5
v_call: TRBV7-9
d_call: -
clone_size: few
cdr3_nt: TGTGCCAGCAGCTTAGGGACCGACAACCAAGAGACCCAGTACTTC
cdr3_aa: CASSLGTDNQETQYF

j_call: TRBJ2-3
v_call: TRBV5-5
d_call: -
clone_size: few
cdr3_nt: TGTGCCAGCAGCTTGGCCGGAGGGTGGAGCACAGATACGCAGTATTTT
cdr3_aa: CASSLAGGWSTDTQYF

j_call: TRBJ2-1
v_call: TRBV20-1
d_call: -
clone_size: -
cdr3_nt: TGCAGTGCTAGGGACCCTATCCCTGAGCAGTTCTTC
cdr3_aa: CSARDPIPEQFF

j_call: TRBJ2-3
v_call: TRBV28
d_call: TRBD2
clone_size: many
cdr3_nt: TGTGCCAGCAGTTTAAAGGCGGGACTAAGGACAGATACGCAGTATTTT
cdr3_aa: CASSLKAGLRTDTQYF

j_call: TRBJ2-5
v_call: TRBV11-2
d_call: -
clone_size: -
cdr3_nt: TGTGCCAGCAGCTTAGAGCTGGCGGGGACCCAGTACTTC
cdr3_aa: CASSLELAGTQYF

j_call: TRBJ1-1
v_call: TRBV29-1
d_call: -
clone_size: few
cdr3_nt: TGCAGCGGGCGGGGGAAAGGCTCGAAAGCTTTCTTT
cdr3_aa: CSGRGKGSKAFF

j_call: TRBJ1-1
v_call: TRBV12-3/TRBV12-4
d_call: -
clone_size: many
cdr3_nt: TGTGCCAGCAGTTTAAGGAGGGGGGGACGGGCTGAAGCTTTCTTT
cdr3_aa: CASSLRRGGRAEAFF

j_call: TRBJ1-5
v_call: TRBV2
d_call: -
clone_size: many
cdr3_nt: TGTGCCAGCAGCTCCGGGACATTCGGCAATCAGCCCCAGCATTTT
cdr3_aa: CASSSGTFGNQPQHF

j_call: TRBJ2-7
v_call: TRBV30
d_call: -
clone_size: many
cdr3_nt: TGTGCCTGGAGTCGGGACTGGGGCTACGAGCAGTACTTC
cdr3_aa: CAWSRDWGYEQYF

j_call: TRBJ1-1
v_call: TRBV7-9
d_call: TRBD1
clone_size: once
cdr3_nt: TGTGCCAGCAGCTCCTTAGGACAGGGGGCGCGCGGAACTGAAGCTTTCTTT
cdr3_aa: CASSSLGQGARGTEAFF

j_call: TRBJ2-2
v_call: TRBV7-2
d_call: TRBD1
clone_size: few
cdr3_nt: TGTGCCAGCAGAGTAAGGGACAGGGGGTCTTCGGGGGAGCTGTTTTTT
cdr3_aa: CASRVRDRGSSGELFF

j_call: TRBJ1-1
v_call: TRBV29-1
d_call: -
clone_size: many
cdr3_nt: TGCAGCGTTGAGGTAGGCAACACTGAAGCTTTCTTT
cdr3_aa: CSVEVGNTEAFF

j_call: TRBJ1-3
v_call: TRBV30
d_call: -
clone_size: few
cdr3_nt: TGTGCCTGGAGCGTCCGGGTGTGGGGAAACACCATATATTTT
cdr3_aa: CAWSVRVWGNTIYF

j_call: TRBJ2-7
v_call: TRBV11-2
d_call: -
clone_size: -
cdr3_nt: TGTGCCAGCAGCTCCCGGCCGGCAGTTGAGTACGAGCAGTACTTC
cdr3_aa: CASSSRPAVEYEQYF

j_call: TRBJ2-7
v_call: TRBV11-2
d_call: -
clone_size: many
cdr3_nt: TGTGCCAGCAGCTTAGGGGGAGTCGGCGAGCAGTACTTC
cdr3_aa: CASSLGGVGEQYF

j_call: TRBJ2-3
v_call: TRBV2
d_call: -
clone_size: many
cdr3_nt: TGTGCCAGCAGTTCCGCCGCGGATACGCAGTATTTT
cdr3_aa: CASSSAADTQYF

j_call: TRBJ1-5
v_call: TRBV28
d_call: TRBD1
clone_size: few
cdr3_nt: TGTGCCAGCAGTCCCGCCGAACAGGGGAGCAATCAGCCCCAGCATTTT
cdr3_aa: CASSPAEQGSNQPQHF

j_call: TRBJ2-3
v_call: TRBV6-5
d_call: -
clone_size: many
cdr3_nt: TGTGCCAGCAGTTACTCAAGGGGGGCAGATACGCAGTATTTT
cdr3_aa: CASSYSRGADTQYF

j_call: TRBJ2-1
v_call: TRBV6-1
d_call: -
clone_size: -
cdr3_nt: TGTGCCAGCAGTATGGGTCCTGAGCAGTTCTTC
cdr3_aa: CASSMGPEQFF

j_call: TRBJ1-5
v_call: TRBV12-3/TRBV12-4
d_call: TRBD1
clone_size: few
cdr3_nt: TGTGCCAGCAAAAGACAGGGGTCCCGGGGTGTGCATTTT
cdr3_aa: CASKRQGSRGVHF

j_call: TRBJ1-4
v_call: TRBV2
d_call: -
clone_size: -
cdr3_nt: TGTGCCAGCAGTGAGGGACACACTAATGAAAAACTGTTTTTT
cdr3_aa: CASSEGHTNEKLFF

j_call: TRBJ2-3
v_call: TRBV29-1
d_call: -
clone_size: few
cdr3_nt: TGCAGCGTTGAAGGCGGGTACGCGGATACGCAGTATTTT
cdr3_aa: CSVEGGYADTQYF

j_call: TRBJ2-7
v_call: TRBV28
d_call: -
clone_size: many
cdr3_nt: TGTGCCAGCAGCCTAGAGCAGGGGATAGGCGAGCAGTACTTC
cdr3_aa: CASSLEQGIGEQYF

j_call: TRBJ1-5
v_call: TRBV28
d_call: -
clone_size: many
cdr3_nt: TGTGCCAGCAGTAACAGGGGCAATCAGCCCCAGCATTTT
cdr3_aa: CASSNRGNQPQHF

j_call: TRBJ2-5
v_call: TRBV19
d_call: -
clone_size: -
cdr3_nt: TGTGCCAGTACCAAGAGTACAGGGAGGGTTGGCGAGACCCAGTACTTC
cdr3_aa: CASTKSTGRVGETQYF

j_call: TRBJ2-7
v_call: TRBV7-9
d_call: -
clone_size: many
cdr3_nt: TGTGCCAGCAGCTTGGGCTCGACGATCTACGAGCAGTACTTC
cdr3_aa: CASSLGSTIYEQYF

j_call: TRBJ1-5
v_call: TRBV24-1
d_call: -
clone_size: few
cdr3_nt: TGTGCCACCAGTGATCCGGACAAGGTCGGGCAGCCCCAGCATTTT
cdr3_aa: CATSDPDKVGQPQHF

j_call: TRBJ2-7
v_call: TRBV2
d_call: -
clone_size: -
cdr3_nt: TGTGCCAGCAGTGACACCTACGAGCAGTACTTC
cdr3_aa: CASSDTYEQYF

j_call: TRBJ1-4
v_call: TRBV27
d_call: -
clone_size: few
cdr3_nt: TGTGCCAGCAGTTTATCGATCGGTGGGGAAAAACTGTTTTTT
cdr3_aa: CASSLSIGGEKLFF

j_call: TRBJ1-1
v_call: TRBV6-1
d_call: -
clone_size: few
cdr3_nt: TGTGCCAGCCGTGGACAGATGAACACTGAAGCTTTCTTT
cdr3_aa: CASRGQMNTEAFF

j_call: TRBJ1-1
v_call: TRBV2
d_call: -
clone_size: few
cdr3_nt: TGTGCCAGCAGGATTATGGGTAACACTGAAGCTTTCTTT
cdr3_aa: CASRIMGNTEAFF

j_call: TRBJ2-2
v_call: TRBV7-9
d_call: TRBD2
clone_size: few
cdr3_nt: TGTGCCAGCAGCTCCTTTGGGAGGGGGAACACCGGGGAGCTGTTTTTT
cdr3_aa: CASSSFGRGNTGELFF

j_call: TRBJ1-6
v_call: TRBV19
d_call: -
clone_size: few
cdr3_nt: TGTGCCAGTACATCGTCGTCCGGGACCTATAATTCACCCCTCCACTTT
cdr3_aa: CASTSSSGTYNSPLHF

j_call: TRBJ2-7
v_call: TRBV29-1
d_call: -
clone_size: -
cdr3_nt: TGCAGCGTTGAAGGGATCTACGAGCAGTACTTC
cdr3_aa: CSVEGIYEQYF

j_call: TRBJ2-5
v_call: TRBV11-3
d_call: -
clone_size: -
cdr3_nt: TGTGCCAGCAGCCACGGACAGAGAGAGACCCAGTACTTC
cdr3_aa: CASSHGQRETQYF

j_call: TRBJ2-7
v_call: TRBV7-2
d_call: -
clone_size: -
cdr3_nt: TGTGCCAGCAGCTTGTACGGGACGTCTACCTACGAGCAGTACTTC
cdr3_aa: CASSLYGTSTYEQYF

j_call: TRBJ2-7
v_call: TRBV15
d_call: -
clone_size: many
cdr3_nt: TGTGCCACCAGCTCAGGGCGGGACCTCCGAGGGAACGAGCAGTACTTC
cdr3_aa: CATSSGRDLRGNEQYF

j_call: TRBJ2-1
v_call: TRBV5-1
d_call: -
clone_size: few
cdr3_nt: TGCGCCACCCCCCCCGGACCCCCGAGCTCCTACAATGAGCAGTTCTTC
cdr3_aa: CATPPGPPSSYNEQFF

j_call: TRBJ2-1
v_call: TRBV12-3/TRBV12-4
d_call: -
clone_size: many
cdr3_nt: TGTGCCAGCAGTTTAACCGACGGGGATGAGCAGTTCTTC
cdr3_aa: CASSLTDGDEQFF